A single sample gave rise to the 8 T cell receptor beta chains below, sequenced in a study of Ad26.COV2.S vaccination and SARS-CoV-2 variants (dated by TCRdb to about 2021). The library was generated by the immunoSEQ multiplex PCR assay. TCRdb limited this immuneACCESS table to in-frame rearrangements with V and J called. A share of clones is missing; checked studies link under half to unresolved V genes, and the rest is unexplained. The sample profile shows over 130,000 clones; approximately 90% of them were found once. The ten biggest clones cover more than 4.5% of the sample. In the paper's terms, the time point label means: individuals recovered from natural SARS-CoV-2 infection. The sample here was peripheral blood, taken after recovery from COVID-19. All receptors derive from a human donor who had recovered from COVID-19.

V usage is TRBV19 and J usage is TRBJ2-1; TRBD1 agrees at 8 bases. Germline CDR1 is LNHDA and CDR2 is SQIVND (reference sequence). V lost 5 bases and J lost 8; bases outside the gene matches: 14. The CDR3 has 16 amino acids. The CDR3 DNA sequence: TGTGCCAGTAGTCCGCCGGACAGGGTAGCCCTCGATGAGCAGTTCTTC. This encodes CASSPPDRVALDEQFF.

The chain combines TRBV19 with TRBJ1-6, with TRBD1 identical over 7 bases. The CDR3 has 17 amino acids. Germline V CDR1 and CDR2: LNHDA, SQIVND (reference sequence). After removal of 1 base from V and 7 bases from J, the junction contained 10 bases not matched to a gene. CDR3 DNA sequence: TGTGCCAGTAGTATAGCCCCGACAGGGTCGAGGAATTCACCCCTCCACTTT. As protein: CASSIAPTGSRNSPLHF.

CDR3 loop: CASSEEGGSYEQYF. For the CDR3, the DNA is TGTGCCAGCAGTGAAGAAGGGGGCTCCTACGAGCAGTACTTC. The rearrangement joins TRBV2 to TRBJ2-7; D is possibly TRBD1 (6 bases). The CDR3 consists of 14 residues. V gave up 1 base and J gave up 0 bases, with 7 bases separating them. CDR1 and CDR2 (germline): SNHLY, FYNNEI.

This clone was recorded a few times. The V and J genes are TRBV5-6 and TRBJ2-7; D call uncertain. Per germline, CDR1 SGHDT and CDR2 YYEEEE. This CDR3 has 11 amino acids. Between the trimmed V and J ends, which lost 4 bases and 5 bases, there was a span of 7 bases. DNA for the CDR3: TGTGCCAGCAGCATGTCGGACGAGCAGTACTTC. This codes for CASSMSDEQYF.

V gene TRBV18 combines with J gene TRBJ2-1, with 8 positions matching TRBD1. The length of the CDR3 is 14 residues. Germline V gene data show CDR1 as KGHSH and CDR2 as LQKENI. With V trimmed by 4 bases and J by 8 bases, 7 bases remained unmatched. The CDR3 DNA follows: TGTGCCAGCTCACGGAACGGACAGGGCGATGAGCAGTTCTTC. Translation: CASSRNGQGDEQFF.

The chain links TRBV4-1 to TRBJ2-1, with no clear D. The germline CDR1 and CDR2 sequences are MGHRA and YSYEKL. The CDR3 spans 15 residues. With 5 bases removed from V and 5 bases from J, the gap between germline ends came to 16 bases. CDR3 loop: CASSVLLVGNNEQFF. In DNA, the CDR3 is TGCGCCAGCAGCGTACTTCTTGTAGGGAACAATGAGCAGTTCTTC.

The chain has TRBV6-6 and TRBJ1-5, with D unclear. This CDR3 region has 13 residues. V was cut by 8 bases and J by 9 bases, with 17 bases left in between. Germline-derived CDR1 and CDR2 are MNHNY and SVGAGI (reference sequence). CDR3 protein: CASGTDGSRPQHF. The CDR3 DNA reads TGTGCCAGCGGAACGGACGGGAGTCGGCCCCAGCATTTT.

This chain connects TRBV5-4 to TRBJ2-3; 11 nucleotides line up with TRBD1. Germline trimming cut 4 bases from V and 2 bases from J; bases unmatched to any gene: 9. The CDR3 totals 17 residues. CDR1 is SGHNT, CDR2 YYREEE, per germline (reference sequence). The CDR3 loop reads CASSTTRDRGTTDTQYF. CDR3 sequence (DNA): TGTGCCAGCAGCACTACCCGGGACAGGGGGACCACAGATACGCAGTATTTT. The full variable domain, rest sourced from reference TRBV5-4 and TRBJ2-3, is ETGVTQSPTHLIKTRGQQVTLRCSSQSGHNTVSWYQQALGQGPQFIFQYYREEENGRGNFPPRFSGLQFPNYSSELNVNALELDDSALYLCASSTTRDRGTTDTQYFGPGTRLTVL.